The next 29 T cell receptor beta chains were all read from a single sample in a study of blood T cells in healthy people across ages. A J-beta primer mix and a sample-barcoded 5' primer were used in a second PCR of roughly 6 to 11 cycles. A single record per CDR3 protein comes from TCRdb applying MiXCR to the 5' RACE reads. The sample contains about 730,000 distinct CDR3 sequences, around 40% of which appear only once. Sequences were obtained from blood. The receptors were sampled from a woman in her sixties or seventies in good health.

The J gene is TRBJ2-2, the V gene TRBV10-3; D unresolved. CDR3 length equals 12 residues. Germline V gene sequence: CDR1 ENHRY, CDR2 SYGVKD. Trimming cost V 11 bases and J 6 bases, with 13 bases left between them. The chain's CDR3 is CAVSTEAGELFF. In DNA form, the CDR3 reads TGTGCCGTCTCAACAGAAGCCGGGGAGCTGTTTTTT.

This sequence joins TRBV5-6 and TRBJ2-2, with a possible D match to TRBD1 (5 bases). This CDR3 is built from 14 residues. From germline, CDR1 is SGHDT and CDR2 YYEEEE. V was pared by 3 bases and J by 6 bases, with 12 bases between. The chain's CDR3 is CASSWGRPPGELFF. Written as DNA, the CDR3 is TGTGCCAGCAGCTGGGGCAGGCCTCCCGGGGAGCTGTTTTTT.

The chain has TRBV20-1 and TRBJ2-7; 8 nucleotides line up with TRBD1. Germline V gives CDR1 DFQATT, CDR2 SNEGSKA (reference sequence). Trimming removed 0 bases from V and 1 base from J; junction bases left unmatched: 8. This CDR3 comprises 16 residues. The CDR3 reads CSARDVVRGQSYEQYF. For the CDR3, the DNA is TGCAGTGCTAGAGATGTGGTCAGGGGGCAATCCTACGAGCAGTACTTC.

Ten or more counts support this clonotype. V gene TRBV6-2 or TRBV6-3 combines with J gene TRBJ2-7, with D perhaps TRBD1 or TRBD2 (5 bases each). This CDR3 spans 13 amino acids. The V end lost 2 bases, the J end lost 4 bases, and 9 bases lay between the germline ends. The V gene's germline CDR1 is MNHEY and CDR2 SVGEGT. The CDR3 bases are TGTGCCAGCAGTTACGAGGGGAAGTACGAGCAGTACTTC. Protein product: CASSYEGKYEQYF.

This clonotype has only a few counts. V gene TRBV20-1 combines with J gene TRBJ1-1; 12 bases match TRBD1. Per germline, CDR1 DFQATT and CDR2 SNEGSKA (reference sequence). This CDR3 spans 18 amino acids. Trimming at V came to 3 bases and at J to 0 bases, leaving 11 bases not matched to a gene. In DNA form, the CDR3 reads TGCAGTGCTAGGGTCCCGATCGGGACAGGGGGCCTGAACACTGAAGCTTTCTTT. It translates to CSARVPIGTGGLNTEAFF.

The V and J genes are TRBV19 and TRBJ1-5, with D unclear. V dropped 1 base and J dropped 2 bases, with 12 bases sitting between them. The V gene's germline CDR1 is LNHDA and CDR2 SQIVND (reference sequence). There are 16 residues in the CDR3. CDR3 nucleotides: TGTGCCAGTAGTATAGTCGGGCAGAGGGGCAATCAGCCCCAGCATTTT. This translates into CASSIVGQRGNQPQHF.

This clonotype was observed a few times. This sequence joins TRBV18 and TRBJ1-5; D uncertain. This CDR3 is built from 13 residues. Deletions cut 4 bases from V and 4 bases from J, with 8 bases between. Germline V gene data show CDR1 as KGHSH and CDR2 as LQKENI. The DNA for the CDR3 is TGTGCCAGCTCACTCGACGAAAATCAGCCCCAGCATTTT. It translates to CASSLDENQPQHF. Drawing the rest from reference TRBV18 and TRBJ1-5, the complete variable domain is NAGVMQNPRHLVRRRGQEARLRCSPMKGHSHVYWYRQLPEEGLKFMVYLQKENIIDESGMPKERFSAEFPKEGPSILRIQQVVRGDSAAYFCASSLDENQPQHFGDGTRLSIL.

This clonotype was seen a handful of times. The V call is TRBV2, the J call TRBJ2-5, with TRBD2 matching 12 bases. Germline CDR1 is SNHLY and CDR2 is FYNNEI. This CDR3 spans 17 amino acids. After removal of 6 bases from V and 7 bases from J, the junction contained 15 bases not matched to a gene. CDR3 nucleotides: TGTGCCAGCAGAGGGCCCTGGACTAGCGGGGACGTGGGGACCCAGTACTTC. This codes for CASRGPWTSGDVGTQYF.

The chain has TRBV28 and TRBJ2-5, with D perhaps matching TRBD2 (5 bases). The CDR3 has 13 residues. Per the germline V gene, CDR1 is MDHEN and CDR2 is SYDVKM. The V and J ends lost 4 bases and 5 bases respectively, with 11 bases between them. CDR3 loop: CASSYTSAETQYF. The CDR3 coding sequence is TGTGCCAGCAGTTACACTAGTGCGGAGACCCAGTACTTC.

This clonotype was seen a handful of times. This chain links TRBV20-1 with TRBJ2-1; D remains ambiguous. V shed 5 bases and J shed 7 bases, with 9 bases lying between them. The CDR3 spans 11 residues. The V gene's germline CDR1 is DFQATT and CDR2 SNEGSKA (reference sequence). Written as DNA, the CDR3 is TGCAGTGCTGACCCGCTTAATGAGCAGTTCTTC. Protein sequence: CSADPLNEQFF.

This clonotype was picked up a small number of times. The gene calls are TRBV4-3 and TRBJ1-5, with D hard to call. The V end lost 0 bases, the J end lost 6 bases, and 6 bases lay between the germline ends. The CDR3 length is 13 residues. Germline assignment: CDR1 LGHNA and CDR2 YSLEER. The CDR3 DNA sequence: TGCGCCAGCAGCCAAGATGGAAGTCAGCCCCAGCATTTT. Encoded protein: CASSQDGSQPQHF.

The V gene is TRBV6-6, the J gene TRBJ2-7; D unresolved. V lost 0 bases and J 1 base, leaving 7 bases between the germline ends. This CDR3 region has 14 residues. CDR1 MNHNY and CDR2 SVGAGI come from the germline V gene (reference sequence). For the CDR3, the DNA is TGTGCCAGCAGTTACTCTACGCTATCCTACGAGCAGTACTTC. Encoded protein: CASSYSTLSYEQYF.

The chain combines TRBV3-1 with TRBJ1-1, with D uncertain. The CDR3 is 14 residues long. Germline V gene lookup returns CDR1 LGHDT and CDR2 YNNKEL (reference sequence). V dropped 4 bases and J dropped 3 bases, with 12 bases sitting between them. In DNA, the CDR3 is TGTGCCAGCAGCCTTTGGGGTTCCGACACTGAAGCTTTCTTT. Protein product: CASSLWGSDTEAFF.

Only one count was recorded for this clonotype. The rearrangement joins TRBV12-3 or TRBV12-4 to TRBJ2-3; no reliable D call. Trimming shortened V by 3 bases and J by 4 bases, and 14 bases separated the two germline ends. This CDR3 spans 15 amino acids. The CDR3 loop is CASSFSSGLADTQYF. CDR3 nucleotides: TGTGCCAGCAGTTTCTCTAGTGGATTGGCAGATACGCAGTATTTT.

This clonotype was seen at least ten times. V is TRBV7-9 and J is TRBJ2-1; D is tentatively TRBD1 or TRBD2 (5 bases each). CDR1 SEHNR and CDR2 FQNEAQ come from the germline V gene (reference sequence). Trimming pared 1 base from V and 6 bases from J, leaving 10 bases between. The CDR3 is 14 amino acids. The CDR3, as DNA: TGTGCCAGCAGCTTAGGGGGGTTCGGCAATGAGCAGTTCTTC. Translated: CASSLGGFGNEQFF.

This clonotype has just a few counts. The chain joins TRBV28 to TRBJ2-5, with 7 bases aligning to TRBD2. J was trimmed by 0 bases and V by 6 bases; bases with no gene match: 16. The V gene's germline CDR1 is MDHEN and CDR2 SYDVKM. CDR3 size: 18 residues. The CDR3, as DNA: TGTGCCAGCAGCACCGGGACTATACCCACATTAAACCAAGAGACCCAGTACTTC. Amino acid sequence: CASSTGTIPTLNQETQYF.

This CDR3 reads CASSSGSGGSYNEQYF. The DNA of the CDR3 is TGTGCCAGCAGTTCAGGGTCTGGGGGTTCCTACAATGAGCAGTACTTC. This chain connects TRBV9 to TRBJ2-5; perhaps D is TRBD1 or TRBD2 (5 bases each). The germline CDR1 and CDR2 sequences are SGDLS and YYNGEE. This CDR3 comprises 16 residues. The V end was cut by 5 bases, the J end by 11 bases, with 28 bases between.

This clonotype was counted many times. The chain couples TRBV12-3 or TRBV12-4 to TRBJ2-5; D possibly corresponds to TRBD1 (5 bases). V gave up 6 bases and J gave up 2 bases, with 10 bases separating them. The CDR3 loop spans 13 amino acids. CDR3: CASSPTVQETQYF. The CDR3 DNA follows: TGTGCCAGCAGCCCGACAGTGCAAGAGACCCAGTACTTC.

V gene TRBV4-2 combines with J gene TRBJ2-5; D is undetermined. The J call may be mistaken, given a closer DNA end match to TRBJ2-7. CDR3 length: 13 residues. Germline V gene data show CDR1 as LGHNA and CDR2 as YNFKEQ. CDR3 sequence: CASSPQNSYEQYF. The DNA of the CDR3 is TGTGCCAGCAGCCCCCAGAACAGTTACGAGCAGTACTTC.

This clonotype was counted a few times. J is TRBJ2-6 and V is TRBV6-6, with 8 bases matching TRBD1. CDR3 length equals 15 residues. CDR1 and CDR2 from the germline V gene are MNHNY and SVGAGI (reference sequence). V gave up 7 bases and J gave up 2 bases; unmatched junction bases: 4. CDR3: CASTMTGAGANVLTF. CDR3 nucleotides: TGTGCCAGCACTATGACAGGGGCTGGGGCCAACGTCCTGACTTTC.

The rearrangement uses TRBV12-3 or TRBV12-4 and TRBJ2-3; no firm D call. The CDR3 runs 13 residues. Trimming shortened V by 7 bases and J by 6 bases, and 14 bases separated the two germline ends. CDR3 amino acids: CASTRLGSDTQYF. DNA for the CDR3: TGTGCCAGCACCCGACTTGGCTCGGATACGCAGTATTTT.

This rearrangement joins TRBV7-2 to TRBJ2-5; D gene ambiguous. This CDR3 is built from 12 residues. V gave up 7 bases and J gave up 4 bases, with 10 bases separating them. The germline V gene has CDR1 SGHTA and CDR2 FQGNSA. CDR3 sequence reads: CASTNYRETQYF. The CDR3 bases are TGTGCCAGCACCAATTACAGAGAGACCCAGTACTTC.

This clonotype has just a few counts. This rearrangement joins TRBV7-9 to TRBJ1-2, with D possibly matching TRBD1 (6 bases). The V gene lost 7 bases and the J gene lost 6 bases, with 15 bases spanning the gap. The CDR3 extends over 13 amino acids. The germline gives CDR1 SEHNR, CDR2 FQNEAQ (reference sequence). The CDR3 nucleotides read TGTGCCAGCACCCGAGGGGAGGGGGATGGCTACACCTTC. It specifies CASTRGEGDGYTF.

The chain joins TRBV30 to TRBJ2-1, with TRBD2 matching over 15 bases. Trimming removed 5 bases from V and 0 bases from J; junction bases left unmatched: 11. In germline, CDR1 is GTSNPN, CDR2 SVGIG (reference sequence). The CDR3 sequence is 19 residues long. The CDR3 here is CAWRSSGTSGGSSYNEQFF. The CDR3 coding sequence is TGTGCCTGGCGATCATCCGGGACTAGCGGGGGGAGCTCCTACAATGAGCAGTTCTTC.

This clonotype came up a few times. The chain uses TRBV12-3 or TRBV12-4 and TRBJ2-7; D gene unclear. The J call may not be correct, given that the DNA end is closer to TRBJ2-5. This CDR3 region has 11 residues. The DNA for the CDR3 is TGTGCCAGTCGAAGAACGGAGACCCAGTACTTC. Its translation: CASRRTETQYF.

CDR3 amino acids: CASSRDDKGLSGANVLTF. The CDR3 bases are TGTGCCAGCAGCCGAGACGACAAAGGGCTCTCTGGGGCCAACGTCCTGACTTTC. The gene calls are TRBV6-1 and TRBJ2-6; D remains unclear. Per germline, CDR1 MNHNS and CDR2 SASEGT. This CDR3 spans 18 amino acids. The germline V and J ends were trimmed by 6 bases and 0 bases, with 18 bases remaining between them.

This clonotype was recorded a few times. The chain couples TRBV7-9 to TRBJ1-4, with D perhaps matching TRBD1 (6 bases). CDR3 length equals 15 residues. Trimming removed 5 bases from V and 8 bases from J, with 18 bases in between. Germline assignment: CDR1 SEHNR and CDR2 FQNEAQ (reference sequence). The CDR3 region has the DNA TGTGCCAGCAGCCCCCGAGGGGGGGCGCCGGAAAAACTGTTTTTT. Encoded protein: CASSPRGGAPEKLFF.

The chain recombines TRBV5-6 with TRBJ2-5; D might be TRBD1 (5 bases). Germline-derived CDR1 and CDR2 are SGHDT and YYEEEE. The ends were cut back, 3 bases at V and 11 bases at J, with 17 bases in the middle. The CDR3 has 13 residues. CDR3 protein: CASSWAGFDEQYF. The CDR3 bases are TGTGCCAGCAGCTGGGCAGGGTTTGATGAGCAGTACTTC.

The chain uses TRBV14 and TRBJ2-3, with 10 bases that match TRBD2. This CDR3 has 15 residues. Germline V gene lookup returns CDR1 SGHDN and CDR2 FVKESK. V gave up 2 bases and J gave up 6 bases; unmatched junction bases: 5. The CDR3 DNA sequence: TGTGCCAGCAGCCAACTAGCGGGAGCAGGGGATACGCAGTATTTT. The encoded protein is CASSQLAGAGDTQYF.